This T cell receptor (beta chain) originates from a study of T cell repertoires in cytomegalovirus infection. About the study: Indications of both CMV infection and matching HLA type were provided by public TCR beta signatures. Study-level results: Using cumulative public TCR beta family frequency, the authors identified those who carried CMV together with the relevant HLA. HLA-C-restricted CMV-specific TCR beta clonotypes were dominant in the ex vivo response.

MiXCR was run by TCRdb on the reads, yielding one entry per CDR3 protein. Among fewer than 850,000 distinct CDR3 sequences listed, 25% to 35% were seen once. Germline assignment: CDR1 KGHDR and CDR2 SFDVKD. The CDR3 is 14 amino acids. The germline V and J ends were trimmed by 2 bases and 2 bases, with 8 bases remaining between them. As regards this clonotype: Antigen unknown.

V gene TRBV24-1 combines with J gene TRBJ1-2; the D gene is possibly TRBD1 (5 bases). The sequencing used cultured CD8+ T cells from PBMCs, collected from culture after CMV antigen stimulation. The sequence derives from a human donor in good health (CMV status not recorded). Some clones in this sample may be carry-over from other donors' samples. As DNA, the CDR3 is TGTGCCACCAGTGATTGGGACCGCAACTATGGCTACACCTTC. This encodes CATSDWDRNYGYTF.